The rows below give T cell receptor beta chains drawn from one sample of a study of blood T cell repertoires in COVID-19. Sequencing was performed with immunoSEQ multiplex PCR; in TCRdb, only in-frame clones are kept and a portion is missing. The table records some 220,000 clones, approximately 78% of them present only once. The specimen sequenced was peripheral blood. These receptors were obtained from a woman in her sixties or seventies with COVID-19, enrolled during active disease. Both conserved end residues are part of each CDR3. The order of the fields is CDR3 length, V gene, D gene, clone size, J gene, CDR3 protein, CDR3 DNA. A D gene is named only where the DNA matches it firmly. Rows may omit the clone size; those that give it use once, few, many or a size class.

14	TRBV7-9	TRBD1	.	TRBJ1-2	CASSPGQANYGYTF	TGTGCCAGCAGCCCCGGACAGGCTAACTATGGCTACACCTTC
14	TRBV5-1	TRBD1	.	TRBJ2-7	CASSSDRGRDEQYF	TGCGCCAGCAGCTCGGACAGGGGGCGCGACGAGCAGTACTTC
14	TRBV27	.	.	TRBJ1-2	CASSPLPGVYGYTF	TGTGCCAGCAGTCCACTCCCCGGAGTCTATGGCTACACCTTC
17	TRBV28	TRBD2	.	TRBJ2-3	CASSSQSSLVGLAVQYF	TGTGCCAGCAGTTCCCAAAGCTCTCTTGTAGGACTAGCGGTGCAGTATTTT
13	TRBV30	.	.	TRBJ2-3	CACEGGRTDTQYF	TGTGCCTGTGAGGGGGGGCGCACAGATACGCAGTATTTT
15	TRBV18	TRBD1	once	TRBJ2-1	CASSLPGTGGNEQFF	TGTGCCAGCTCACTTCCCGGGACAGGGGGCAATGAGCAGTTCTTC
12	TRBV30	.	.	TRBJ2-2	CAWSVRDGELFF	TGTGCCTGGAGTGTGAGGGACGGGGAGCTGTTTTTT
15	TRBV24-1	TRBD1	.	TRBJ2-5	CATSDPTGDGETQYF	TGTGCCACCAGTGATCCGACAGGGGACGGAGAGACCCAGTACTTC
14	TRBV5-1	TRBD2	.	TRBJ2-3	CASRGGISTDTQYF	TGCGCCAGCAGGGGAGGGATAAGCACAGATACGCAGTATTTT
15	TRBV19	.	.	TRBJ1-6	CASSTASSYNSPLHF	TGTGCCAGCTCGACTGCGAGCTCCTATAATTCACCCCTCCACTTT
17	TRBV7-9	TRBD2	.	TRBJ2-5	CASSPLSSGSRQETQYF	TGTGCCAGCAGCCCCCTCTCTAGCGGGAGTAGGCAAGAGACCCAGTACTTC
14	TRBV15	TRBD2	.	TRBJ2-7	CATSREAGAYEQYF	TGTGCCACCAGCAGAGAGGCGGGGGCCTACGAGCAGTACTTC
19	TRBV28	TRBD2	.	TRBJ2-1	CATRFWTSGRVSSYNEQFF	TGTGCCACCCGTTTCTGGACTAGCGGGAGGGTTAGCTCCTACAATGAGCAGTTCTTC
13	TRBV29-1	.	.	TRBJ2-2	CSVGQGTTGELFF	TGCAGCGTTGGTCAGGGGACCACCGGGGAGCTGTTTTTT
18	TRBV28	TRBD2	.	TRBJ2-4	CASSFRTSGRGLGNIQYF	TGTGCCAGCAGTTTCCGGACTAGCGGGAGAGGGTTAGGAAACATTCAGTACTTC
14	TRBV9	.	.	TRBJ1-1	CASSVRGRDTEAFF	TGTGCCAGCAGCGTCCGGGGAAGAGACACTGAAGCTTTCTTT
17	TRBV4-2	TRBD2	.	TRBJ2-1	CASSRVRGTSGDNEQFF	TGTGCCAGCAGCCGAGTCCGCGGGACTAGCGGGGACAATGAGCAGTTCTTC
16	TRBV28	TRBD1	once	TRBJ1-2	CASSFMGTAKNYGYTF	TGTGCCAGCAGTTTTATGGGGACAGCAAAGAACTATGGCTACACCTTC
15	TRBV28	TRBD2	.	TRBJ2-7	CASSGSGRTLYEQYF	TGTGCCAGCAGTGGTAGCGGGAGGACCCTCTACGAGCAGTACTTC
14	TRBV19	.	.	TRBJ1-5	CASKTGTSNQPQHF	TGTGCCAGTAAGACAGGTACTAGCAATCAGCCCCAGCATTTT
15	TRBV19	TRBD1	.	TRBJ1-5	CASRAGTGNIQPQHF	TGTGCCAGTAGAGCCGGGACAGGGAATATTCAGCCCCAGCATTTT
17	TRBV4-1	.	few	TRBJ1-2	CASSQQGSGALTYGYTF	TGCGCCAGCAGCCAGCAAGGGTCTGGGGCCCTTACCTATGGCTACACCTTC
15	TRBV5-6	.	once	TRBJ1-3	CASSLGGASGNTIYF	TGTGCCAGCAGCTTGGGTGGGGCCTCTGGAAACACCATATATTTT
14	TRBV4-1	TRBD1	.	TRBJ2-7	CASSLGTGRGEQYF	TGCGCCAGCAGCCTGGGGACAGGGCGAGGAGAGCAGTACTTC
14	TRBV5-1	.	.	TRBJ1-4	CASSLAGGGEKLFF	TGCGCCAGCAGCTTGGCGGGGGGCGGCGAAAAACTGTTTTTT
16	TRBV20-1	.	.	TRBJ1-2	CSASGVGERGNYGYTF	TGCAGTGCTAGTGGGGTCGGGGAGCGAGGGAACTATGGCTACACCTTC
18	TRBV24-1	.	few	TRBJ2-5	CATSDSPGVAGFKETQYF	TGTGCCACCAGTGATTCCCCCGGGGTGGCGGGATTTAAAGAGACCCAGTACTTC
15	TRBV5-1	.	.	TRBJ2-2	CASSLATVNTGELFF	TGCGCCAGCAGCTTGGCGACAGTGAACACCGGGGAGCTGTTTTTT
17	TRBV28	TRBD1	.	TRBJ1-3	CASSQTRDRASGNTIYF	TGTGCCAGCAGTCAGACCCGGGACAGGGCTTCTGGAAACACCATATATTTT
15	TRBV19	.	.	TRBJ2-5	CASSIGTGKEETQYF	TGTGCCAGTAGTATAGGAACAGGGAAGGAAGAGACCCAGTACTTC
15	TRBV7-8	.	.	TRBJ1-1	CASSLGNGRDTEAFF	TGTGCCAGCAGCTTAGGTAACGGCAGGGACACTGAAGCTTTCTTT
14	TRBV2	TRBD1	.	TRBJ1-2	CASSERQGIGGYTF	TGTGCCAGCAGCGAAAGACAGGGAATCGGTGGCTACACCTTC
19	TRBV10-3	.	.	TRBJ2-7	CAISESWRTKQLSSYEQYF	TGTGCCATCAGTGAGTCTTGGCGAACTAAACAATTGAGCTCCTACGAGCAGTACTTC
14	TRBV10-3	.	.	TRBJ1-2	CAIPDRNRGYGYTF	TGTGCCATTCCGGACCGGAACCGGGGTTATGGCTACACCTTC
16	TRBV27	TRBD2	.	TRBJ2-1	CASRFDASGIYNEQFF	TGTGCCAGCCGCTTTGATGCCAGCGGGATCTACAATGAGCAGTTCTTC
15	TRBV2	.	few	TRBJ1-5	CASSEADRTNQPQHF	TGTGCCAGCAGTGAAGCCGACAGGACGAATCAGCCCCAGCATTTT
13	TRBV27	.	.	TRBJ1-2	CASSLYFDYGYTF	TGTGCCAGCAGTTTATATTTCGACTATGGCTACACCTTC